The T cell receptor beta chain described here comes from a study of T cell responses to AZD1222 COVID-19 vaccine. V shed 2 bases and J shed 3 bases, with 14 bases lying between them. There are 15 residues in the CDR3. CDR1 SGHRS and CDR2 YFSETQ come from the germline V gene. Clones were sequenced by immunoSEQ multiplex PCR, and TCRdb holds only the in-frame ones, with some missing. Of around 69,000 clones in the sample, roughly 84% are singletons; the top ten hold roughly a tenth. Sample: peripheral blood, taken on day 0 of AZD1222 vaccination. The source of this sequence is an adult in good health. The chain recombines TRBV5-1 with TRBJ2-5; D is uncertain. CDR3 sequence: CASSLGTNTKETQYF. As DNA, the CDR3 is TGCGCCAGCAGCTTAGGAACTAACACTAAAGAGACCCAGTACTTC.